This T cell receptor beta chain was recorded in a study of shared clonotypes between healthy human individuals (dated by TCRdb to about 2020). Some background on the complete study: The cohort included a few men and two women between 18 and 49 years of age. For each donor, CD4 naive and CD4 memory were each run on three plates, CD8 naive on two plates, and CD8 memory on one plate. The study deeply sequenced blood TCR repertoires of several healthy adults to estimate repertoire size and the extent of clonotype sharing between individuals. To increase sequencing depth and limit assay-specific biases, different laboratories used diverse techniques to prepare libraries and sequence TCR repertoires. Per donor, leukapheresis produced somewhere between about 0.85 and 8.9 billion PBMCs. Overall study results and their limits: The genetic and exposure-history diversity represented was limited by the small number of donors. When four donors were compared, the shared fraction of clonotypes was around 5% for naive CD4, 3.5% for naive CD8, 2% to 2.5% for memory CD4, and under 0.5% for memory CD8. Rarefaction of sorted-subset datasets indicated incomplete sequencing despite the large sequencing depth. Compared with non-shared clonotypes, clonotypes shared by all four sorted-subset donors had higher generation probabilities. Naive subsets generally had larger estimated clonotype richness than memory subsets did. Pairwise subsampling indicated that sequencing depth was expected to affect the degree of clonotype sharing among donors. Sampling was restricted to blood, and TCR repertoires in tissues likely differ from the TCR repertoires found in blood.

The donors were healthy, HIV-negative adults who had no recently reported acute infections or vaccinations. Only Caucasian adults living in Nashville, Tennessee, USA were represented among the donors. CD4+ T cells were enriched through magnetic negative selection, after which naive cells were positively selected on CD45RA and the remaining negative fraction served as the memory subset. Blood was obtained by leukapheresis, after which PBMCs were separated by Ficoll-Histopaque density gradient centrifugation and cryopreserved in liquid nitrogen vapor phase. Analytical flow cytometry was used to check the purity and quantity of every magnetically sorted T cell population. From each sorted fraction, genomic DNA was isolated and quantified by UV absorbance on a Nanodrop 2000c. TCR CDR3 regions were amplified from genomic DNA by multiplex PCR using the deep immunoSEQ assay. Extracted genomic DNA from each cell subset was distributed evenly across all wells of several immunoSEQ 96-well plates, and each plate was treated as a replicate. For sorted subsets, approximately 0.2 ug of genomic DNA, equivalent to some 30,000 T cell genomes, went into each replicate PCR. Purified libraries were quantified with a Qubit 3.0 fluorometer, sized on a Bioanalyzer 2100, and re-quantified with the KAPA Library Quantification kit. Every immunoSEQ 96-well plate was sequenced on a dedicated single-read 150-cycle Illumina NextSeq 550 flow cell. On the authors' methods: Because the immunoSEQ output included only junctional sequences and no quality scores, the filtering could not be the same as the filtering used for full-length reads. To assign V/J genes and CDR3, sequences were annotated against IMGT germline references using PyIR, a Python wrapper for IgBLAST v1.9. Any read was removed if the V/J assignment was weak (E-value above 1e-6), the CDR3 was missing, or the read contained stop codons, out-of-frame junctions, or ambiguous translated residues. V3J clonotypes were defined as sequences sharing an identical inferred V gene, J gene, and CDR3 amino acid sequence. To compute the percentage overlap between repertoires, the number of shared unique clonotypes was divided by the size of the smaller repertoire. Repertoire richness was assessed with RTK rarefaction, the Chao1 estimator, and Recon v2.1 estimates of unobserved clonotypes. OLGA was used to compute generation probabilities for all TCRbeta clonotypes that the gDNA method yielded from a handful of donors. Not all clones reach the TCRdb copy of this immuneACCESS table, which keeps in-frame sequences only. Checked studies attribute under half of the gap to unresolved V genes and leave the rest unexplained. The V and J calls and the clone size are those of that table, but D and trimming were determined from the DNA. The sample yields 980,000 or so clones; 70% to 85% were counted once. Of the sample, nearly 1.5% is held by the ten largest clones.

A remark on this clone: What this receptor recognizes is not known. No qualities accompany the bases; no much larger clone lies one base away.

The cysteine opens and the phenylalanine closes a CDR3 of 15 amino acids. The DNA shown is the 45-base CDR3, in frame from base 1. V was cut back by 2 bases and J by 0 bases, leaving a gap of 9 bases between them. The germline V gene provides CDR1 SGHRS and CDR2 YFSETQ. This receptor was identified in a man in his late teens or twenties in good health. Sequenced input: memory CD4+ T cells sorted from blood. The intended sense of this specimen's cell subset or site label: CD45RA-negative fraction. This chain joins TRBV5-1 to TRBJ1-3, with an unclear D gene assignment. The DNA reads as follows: TGCGCCAGCAGCTTCGGCAGCCTCTCTGGAAACACCATATATTTT. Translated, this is CASSFGSLSGNTIYF.